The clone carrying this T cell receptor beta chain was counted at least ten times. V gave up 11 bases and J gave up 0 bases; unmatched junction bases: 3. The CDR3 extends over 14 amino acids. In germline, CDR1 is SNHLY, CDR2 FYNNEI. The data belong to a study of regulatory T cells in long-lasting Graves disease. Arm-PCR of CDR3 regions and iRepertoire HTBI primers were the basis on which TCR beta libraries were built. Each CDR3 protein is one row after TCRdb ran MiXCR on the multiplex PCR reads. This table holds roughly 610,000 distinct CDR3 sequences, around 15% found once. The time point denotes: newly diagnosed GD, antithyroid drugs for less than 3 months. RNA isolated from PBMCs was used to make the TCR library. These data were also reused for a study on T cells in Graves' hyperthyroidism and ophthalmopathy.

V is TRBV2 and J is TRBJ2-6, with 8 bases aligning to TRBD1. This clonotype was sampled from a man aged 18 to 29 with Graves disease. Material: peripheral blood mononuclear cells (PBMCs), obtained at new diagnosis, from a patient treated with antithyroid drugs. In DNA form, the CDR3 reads TGTGCCGGACAGGGAAGCTCTGGGGCCAACGTCCTGACTTTC. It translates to CAGQGSSGANVLTF.